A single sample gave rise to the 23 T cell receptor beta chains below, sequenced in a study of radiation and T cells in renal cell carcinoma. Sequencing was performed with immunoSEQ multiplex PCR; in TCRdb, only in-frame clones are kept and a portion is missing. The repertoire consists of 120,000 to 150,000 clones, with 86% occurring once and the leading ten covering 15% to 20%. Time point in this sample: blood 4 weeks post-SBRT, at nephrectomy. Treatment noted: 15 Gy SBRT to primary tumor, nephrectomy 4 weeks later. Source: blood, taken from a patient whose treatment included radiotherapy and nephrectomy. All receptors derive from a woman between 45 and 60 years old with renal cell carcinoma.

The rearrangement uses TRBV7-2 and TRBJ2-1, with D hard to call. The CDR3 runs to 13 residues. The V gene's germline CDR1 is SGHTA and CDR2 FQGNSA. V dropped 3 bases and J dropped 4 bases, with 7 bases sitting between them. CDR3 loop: CASSFTPYNEQFF. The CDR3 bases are TGTGCCAGCAGCTTTACTCCTTACAATGAGCAGTTCTTC.

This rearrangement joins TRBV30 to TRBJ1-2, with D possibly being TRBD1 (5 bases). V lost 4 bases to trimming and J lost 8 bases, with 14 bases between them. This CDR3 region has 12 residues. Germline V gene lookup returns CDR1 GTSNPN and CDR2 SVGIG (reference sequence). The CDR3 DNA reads TGTGCCTGGATCGGACTGGGGGTCGGCTACACCTTC. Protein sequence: CAWIGLGVGYTF.

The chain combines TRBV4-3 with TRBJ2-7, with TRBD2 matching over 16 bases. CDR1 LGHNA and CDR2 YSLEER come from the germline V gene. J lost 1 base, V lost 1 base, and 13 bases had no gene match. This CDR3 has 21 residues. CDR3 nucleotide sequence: TGCGCCAGCAGCCAAGTCTCTCCGGGACTAGCGGGAGGGCCAAGGTCCTACGAGCAGTACTTC. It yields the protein CASSQVSPGLAGGPRSYEQYF.

The DNA for the CDR3 is TGTGCCAGCAGTGAGGGCCTTGCACGTGTTGGCTACACCTTC. This encodes CASSEGLARVGYTF. The rearrangement links TRBV2 to TRBJ1-2; D call uncertain. V was clipped by 3 bases and J by 7 bases, with 15 bases between them. The CDR3 has 14 residues. The germline CDR1 and CDR2 sequences are SNHLY and FYNNEI.

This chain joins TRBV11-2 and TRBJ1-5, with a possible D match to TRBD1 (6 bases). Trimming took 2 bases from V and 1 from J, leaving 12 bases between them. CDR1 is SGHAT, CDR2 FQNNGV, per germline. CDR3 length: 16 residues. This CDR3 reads CASSLMVQGSNQPQHF. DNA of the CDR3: TGTGCCAGCAGCTTAATGGTACAGGGCAGCAATCAGCCCCAGCATTTT.

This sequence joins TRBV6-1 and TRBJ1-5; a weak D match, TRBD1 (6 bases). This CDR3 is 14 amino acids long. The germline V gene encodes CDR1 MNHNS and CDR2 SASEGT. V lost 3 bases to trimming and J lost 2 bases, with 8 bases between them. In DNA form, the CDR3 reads TGTGCCAGCAGTGACGGACAGCGCAATCAGCCCCAGCATTTT. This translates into CASSDGQRNQPQHF.

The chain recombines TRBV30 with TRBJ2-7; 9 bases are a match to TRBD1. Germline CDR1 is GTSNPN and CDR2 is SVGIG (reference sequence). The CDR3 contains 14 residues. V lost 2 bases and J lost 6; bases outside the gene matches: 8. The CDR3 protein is CAWSTLQGASEQYF. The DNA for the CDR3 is TGTGCCTGGAGTACACTACAGGGGGCGAGCGAGCAGTACTTC. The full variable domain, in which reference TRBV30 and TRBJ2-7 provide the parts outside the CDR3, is SQTIHQWPATLVQPVGSPLSLECTVEGTSNPNLYWYRQAAGRGLQLLFYSVGIGQISSEVPQNLSASRPQDRQFILSSKKLLLSDSGFYLCAWSTLQGASEQYFGPGTRLTVT.

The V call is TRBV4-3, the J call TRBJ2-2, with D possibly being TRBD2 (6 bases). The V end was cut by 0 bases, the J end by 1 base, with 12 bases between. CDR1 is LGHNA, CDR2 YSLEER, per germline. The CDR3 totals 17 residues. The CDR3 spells CASSQDLEGGNTGELFF. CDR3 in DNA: TGCGCCAGCAGCCAAGATTTGGAGGGTGGGAACACCGGGGAGCTGTTTTTT.

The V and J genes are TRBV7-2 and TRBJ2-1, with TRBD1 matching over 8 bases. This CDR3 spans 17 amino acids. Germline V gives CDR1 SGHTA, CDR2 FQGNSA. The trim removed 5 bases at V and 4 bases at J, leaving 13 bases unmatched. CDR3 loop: CASSLGQGDASYNEQFF. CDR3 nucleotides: TGTGCCAGCAGCCTAGGACAGGGCGATGCCTCATACAATGAGCAGTTCTTC.

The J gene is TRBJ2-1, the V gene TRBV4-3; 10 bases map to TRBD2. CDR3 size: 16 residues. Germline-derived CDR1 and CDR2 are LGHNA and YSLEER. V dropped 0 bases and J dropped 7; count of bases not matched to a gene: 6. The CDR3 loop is CASSQDLKRGGNEQFF. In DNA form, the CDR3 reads TGCGCCAGCAGCCAAGATCTTAAGCGGGGGGGAAATGAGCAGTTCTTC.

The CDR3 here is CASSLLDKGDSPLHF. In DNA form, the CDR3 reads TGTGCCAGCAGTCTTCTGGACAAGGGAGATTCACCCCTCCACTTT. The gene calls are TRBV6-1 and TRBJ1-6, with D perhaps matching TRBD1 (5 bases). With 5 bases removed from V and 8 bases from J, the gap between germline ends came to 16 bases. CDR3 length equals 15 residues. Germline lookup yields CDR1 MNHNS and CDR2 SASEGT.

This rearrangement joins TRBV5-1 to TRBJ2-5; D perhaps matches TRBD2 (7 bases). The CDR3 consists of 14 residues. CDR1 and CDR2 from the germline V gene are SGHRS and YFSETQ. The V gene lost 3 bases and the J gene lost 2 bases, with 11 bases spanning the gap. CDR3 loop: CASSYRGGQETQYF. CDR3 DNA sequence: TGCGCCAGCAGCTATAGGGGGGGGCAAGAGACCCAGTACTTC.

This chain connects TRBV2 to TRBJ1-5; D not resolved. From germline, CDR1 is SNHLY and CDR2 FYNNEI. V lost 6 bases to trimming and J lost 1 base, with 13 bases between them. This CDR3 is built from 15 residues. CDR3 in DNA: TGTGCCAGCAGCAAGGATTCGCGGAGCAATCAGCCCCAGCATTTT. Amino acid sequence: CASSKDSRSNQPQHF.

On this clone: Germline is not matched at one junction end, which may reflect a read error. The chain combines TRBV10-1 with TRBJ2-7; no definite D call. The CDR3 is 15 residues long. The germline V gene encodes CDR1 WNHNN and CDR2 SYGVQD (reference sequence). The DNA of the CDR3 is TGCGCCAGCTGTGATACCGGCCAGGATTGTCGGGAGCAGTACTTC. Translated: CASCDTGQDCREQYF.

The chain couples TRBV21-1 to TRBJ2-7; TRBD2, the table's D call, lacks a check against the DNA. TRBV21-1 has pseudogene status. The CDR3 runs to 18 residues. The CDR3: CASSKDGGTLIECYEQYF. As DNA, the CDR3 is TGTGCCAGCAGCAAAGATGGAGGGACCCTGATCGAATGTTACGAGCAGTACTTC.

DNA of the CDR3: TGTGCCGGTCAGAGGACGGACGGCGGTGAGCAGTTCTTC. This sequence encodes CAGQRTDGGEQFF. V and J are TRBV6-1 and TRBJ2-1; unclear D gene. V dropped 11 bases and J dropped 9 bases, with 20 bases sitting between them. Germline V gene data show CDR1 as MNHNS and CDR2 as SASEGT. The CDR3 is made up of 13 amino acids.

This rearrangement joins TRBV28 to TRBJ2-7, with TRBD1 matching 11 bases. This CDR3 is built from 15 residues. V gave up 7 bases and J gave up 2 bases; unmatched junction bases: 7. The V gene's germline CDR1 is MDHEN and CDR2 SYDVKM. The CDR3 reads CASTSVGQGAYEQYF. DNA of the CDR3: TGTGCCAGCACCTCCGTGGGACAGGGGGCCTACGAGCAGTACTTC.

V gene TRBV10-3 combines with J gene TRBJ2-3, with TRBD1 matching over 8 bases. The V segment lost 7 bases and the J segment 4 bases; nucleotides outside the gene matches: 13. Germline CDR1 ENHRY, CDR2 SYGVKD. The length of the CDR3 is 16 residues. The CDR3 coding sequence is TGTGCCATCACCCCCGGACAGGGACGGGGCCCAGATACGCAGTATTTT. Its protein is CAITPGQGRGPDTQYF.

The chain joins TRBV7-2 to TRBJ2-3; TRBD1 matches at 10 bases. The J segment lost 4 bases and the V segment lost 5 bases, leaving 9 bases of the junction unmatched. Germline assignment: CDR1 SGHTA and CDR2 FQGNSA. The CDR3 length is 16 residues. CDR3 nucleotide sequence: TGTGCCAGCAGCCCGACAGGGGGCGCAGAGTCAGATACGCAGTATTTT. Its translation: CASSPTGGAESDTQYF.

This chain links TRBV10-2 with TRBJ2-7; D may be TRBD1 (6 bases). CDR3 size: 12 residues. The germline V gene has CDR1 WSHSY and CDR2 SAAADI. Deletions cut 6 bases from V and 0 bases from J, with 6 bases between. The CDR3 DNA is TGCGCCAGCAGGGACAGCTCCTACGAGCAGTACTTC. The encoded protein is CASRDSSYEQYF.

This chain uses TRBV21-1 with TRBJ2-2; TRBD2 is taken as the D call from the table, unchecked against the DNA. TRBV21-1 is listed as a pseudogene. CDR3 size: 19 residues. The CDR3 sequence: CASTKKKTSGGTSTGELFF. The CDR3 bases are TGTGCCAGCACCAAAAAGAAGACTAGCGGGGGGACGAGCACCGGGGAGCTGTTTTTT.

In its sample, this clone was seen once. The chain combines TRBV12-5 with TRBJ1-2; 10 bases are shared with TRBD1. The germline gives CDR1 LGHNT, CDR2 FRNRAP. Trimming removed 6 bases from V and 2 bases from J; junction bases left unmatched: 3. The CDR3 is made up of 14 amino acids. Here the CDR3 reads CASGRTGGNYGYTF. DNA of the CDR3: TGTGCTAGTGGCCGGACAGGGGGGAACTATGGCTACACCTTC.

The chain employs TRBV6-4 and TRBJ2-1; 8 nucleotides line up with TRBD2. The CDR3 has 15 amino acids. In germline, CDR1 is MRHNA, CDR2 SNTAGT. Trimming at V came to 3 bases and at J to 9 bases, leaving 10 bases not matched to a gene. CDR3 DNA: TGTGCCAGCAGTGAGTCACCCGGGGGGGCGGGTGAGCAGTTCTTC. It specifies CASSESPGGAGEQFF.